A selection of T cell receptor beta chains follows, all from one sample in a study of T-cell reconstitution after alpha-beta-depleted transplantation in children. Using its own MiXCR run on the PCR reads, TCRdb lists one record per CDR3 protein. The top ten hold less than 40% of the sample, which has 450,000 to 700,000 distinct CDR3 sequences, 25% to 30% seen once. Sequenced here: PBMCs, sampled before TCRalphabeta/CD19-depleted stem cell transplant. The receptors come from a boy less than two years old with Wiskott-Aldrich syndrome, due to receive a stem cell transplant. Each CDR3 is given with its conserved first and last residue. D genes are given only for firm matches. Size is omitted from some rows. Given values are once, few, many or a class for expanded clones.

abundance	d_gene	j_gene	v_gene	CDR3nt	CDR3aa
.	.	TRBJ1-2	TRBV29-1	TGCAGCGTTGTACAGACAGGAGTCGGCTACACCTTC	CSVVQTGVGYTF
many	TRBD2	TRBJ2-5	TRBV4-2	TGTGCCAGCAGCCAAGCTAGCGGGAAAGAGACCCAGTACTTC	CASSQASGKETQYF
.	TRBD2	TRBJ2-1	TRBV24-1	TGTGCCACCAGTGGCGGCAGGACTAGGCATGAGCAGTTCTTC	CATSGGRTRHEQFF
.	TRBD2	TRBJ2-2	TRBV20-1	TGCAGCGCTAGAAGTATGGGACTAGCGAGCGGGGAGCTGTTTTTT	CSARSMGLASGELFF
few	TRBD2	TRBJ2-5	TRBV5-1	TGCGCCAGCAGCTTCGGGGGGTTGAGGGAGACCCAGTACTTC	CASSFGGLRETQYF
.	.	TRBJ2-3	TRBV24-1	TGTGCCACACAACCCACGACCCGGGATACGCAGTATTTT	CATQPTTRDTQYF
.	.	TRBJ2-1	TRBV30	TGTGCCTGGGCAGGGAGCCTCCTTATTGAGCAGTTCTTC	CAWAGSLLIEQFF
.	TRBD1	TRBJ2-1	TRBV12-3/TRBV12-4	TGTGCCAGCAGTTTCGGACAGGGGCCCCCCTACAATGAGCAGTTCTTC	CASSFGQGPPYNEQFF
few	TRBD2	TRBJ2-7	TRBV7-6	TGTGCCAGCAGCTTAGCTGAAAGGAGCGGGAGGATTTTTTACGAGCAGTACTTC	CASSLAERSGRIFYEQYF
few	TRBD1	TRBJ1-6	TRBV28	TGTGCCAGCAGTCCGGATACGACAGGGAACCTCCACTTT	CASSPDTTGNLHF
.	TRBD2	TRBJ2-1	TRBV7-9	TGTGCCAGCAGCAAGACTAGCGGGACCCTTAATGAGCAGTTCTTC	CASSKTSGTLNEQFF
.	.	TRBJ2-1	TRBV5-1	TGCGCCAGCAGCTTGGGATTGGGCCAATACAATGAGCAGTTCTTC	CASSLGLGQYNEQFF
.	TRBD2	TRBJ2-3	TRBV10-3	TGTGCCATCAGTGCCTTCGCGGGAGGGACCACAGATACGCAGTATTTT	CAISAFAGGTTDTQYF
.	.	TRBJ2-1	TRBV5-6	TGTGCCAGCAGCTCAGGTGGCCCCCTATTGAATGAGCAGTTCTTC	CASSSGGPLLNEQFF
.	TRBD1	TRBJ1-2	TRBV27	TGTGCCAGCAGTCCGACGGGACAGGTTGGGTTTAACTATGGCTACACCTTC	CASSPTGQVGFNYGYTF
few	.	TRBJ2-1	TRBV15	TGTGCCACCAGCAGAGGGACAGACCCTTACAATGAGCAGTTCTTC	CATSRGTDPYNEQFF
.	TRBD2	TRBJ2-3	TRBV5-1	TGCGCCAGCAGCTTATGGACTAGCGGGGCGGGAGATACGCAGTATTTT	CASSLWTSGAGDTQYF
many	TRBD2	TRBJ2-1	TRBV6-2/TRBV6-3	TGTGCCAGCATGGGGTTTGGAGCGGGAGAGATCAATGAGCAGTTCTTC	CASMGFGAGEINEQFF
.	TRBD1	TRBJ2-7	TRBV5-1	TGCGCCAGCAGCCTGACAGGGATATGGACCTACGAGCAGTACTTC	CASSLTGIWTYEQYF
.	.	TRBJ2-1	TRBV5-1	TGCGCCAGCAGCTTGGCCGGAACAACCCTATACAATGAGCAGTTCTTC	CASSLAGTTLYNEQFF
.	.	TRBJ2-7	TRBV2	TGTGCCAGCTGGGACTCTCCCTCCTACGAGCAGTACTTC	CASWDSPSYEQYF
many	.	TRBJ2-1	TRBV28	TGTGCCAGCAGTGTCGATAGCGGAGAAGAGCAGTTCTTC	CASSVDSGEEQFF
.	TRBD2	TRBJ2-1	TRBV5-1	TGCGCCAGCAGCTTGGCTGGACTAGCGGGATTAGGGTCCTACAATGAGCAGTTCTTC	CASSLAGLAGLGSYNEQFF
.	.	TRBJ1-4	TRBV15	TGTGCCACCAGCAGAGGACAGGAATTTAATGAAAAACTGTTTTTT	CATSRGQEFNEKLFF
few	.	TRBJ2-3	TRBV27	TGTGCCAGCAGTTTGTCTTTGGGATCTAATACGCAGTATTTT	CASSLSLGSNTQYF
.	TRBD2	TRBJ2-2	TRBV7-8	TGTGCCAGCAGCGAACCTAGCGGGAGGCCCGCGAACACCGGGGAGCTGTTTTTT	CASSEPSGRPANTGELFF
few	TRBD2	TRBJ2-1	TRBV10-3	TGTGCCATCAGAGGACTAGCGGGAGGTGAGCAGTTCTTC	CAIRGLAGGEQFF
few	TRBD2	TRBJ2-7	TRBV7-2	TGTGCCAGCAGGGAGGAGCTAGCGGGAGCTCACGAGCAGTACTTC	CASREELAGAHEQYF
.	.	TRBJ2-7	TRBV4-1	TGCGCCAGCAGCCAAGCCGGTGGGGTCGAGCAGTACTTC	CASSQAGGVEQYF
.	TRBD2	TRBJ2-1	TRBV20-1	TGCAGTGCCGGCGAGACTAGCGGGATCTACAATGAGCAGTTCTTC	CSAGETSGIYNEQFF
.	.	TRBJ2-4	TRBV15	TGTGCCACCAGCAGCTCCAGGCTCAAAAACATTCAGTACTTC	CATSSSRLKNIQYF
.	TRBD1	TRBJ2-3	TRBV5-1	TGCGCCAGCAGCACCGGACAGGGCACAGATACGCAGTATTTT	CASSTGQGTDTQYF
.	.	TRBJ1-2	TRBV5-1	TGCGCCAGCAGCTCCTTTACGGGTTATGGCTACACCTTC	CASSSFTGYGYTF
few	TRBD1	TRBJ1-6	TRBV4-1	TGCGCCAGCAGCCAATCGTGTCTAACCTGCGGGACAGATAATTCACCCCTCCACTTT	CASSQSCLTCGTDNSPLHF
.	TRBD2	TRBJ2-7	TRBV5-1	TGCGCCAGCAGCTTGCAGACTAGCGGGATCTACGAGCAGTACTTC	CASSLQTSGIYEQYF
few	.	TRBJ1-5	TRBV27	TGTGCCAGCAGTTTATCCCAGGGGAATCAGCCCCAGCATTTT	CASSLSQGNQPQHF
few	TRBD2	TRBJ2-3	TRBV20-1	TGCAGTGCTAGGAAAGCGGGAGGCGGAGATACGCAGTATTTT	CSARKAGGGDTQYF
once	.	TRBJ1-4	TRBV6-1	TGTGCCAGCAGTGAAACAGGGATGAAACTGTTTTTT	CASSETGMKLFF
few	TRBD1	TRBJ2-1	TRBV7-3	TGTGCCAGCAGCTGGACAGGGGGACGGTACAATGAGCAGTTCTTC	CASSWTGGRYNEQFF
.	TRBD2	TRBJ2-7	TRBV4-2	TGTGCCAGCAGCCAAGATCGGGGGACTAGCGGGAGCTTGATCACCTACGAGCAGTACTTC	CASSQDRGTSGSLITYEQYF